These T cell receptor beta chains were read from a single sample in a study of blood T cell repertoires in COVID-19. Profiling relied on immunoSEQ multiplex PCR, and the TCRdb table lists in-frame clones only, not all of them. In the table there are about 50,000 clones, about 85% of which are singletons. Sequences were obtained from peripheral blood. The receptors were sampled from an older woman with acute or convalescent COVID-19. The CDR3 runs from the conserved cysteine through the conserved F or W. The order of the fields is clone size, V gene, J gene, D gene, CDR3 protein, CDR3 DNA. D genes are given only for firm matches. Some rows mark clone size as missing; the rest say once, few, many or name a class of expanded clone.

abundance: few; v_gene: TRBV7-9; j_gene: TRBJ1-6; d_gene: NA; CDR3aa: CASSLTDSSNSPLHF; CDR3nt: TGTGCCAGCAGCTTAACGGACAGTAGTAATTCACCCCTCCACTTT
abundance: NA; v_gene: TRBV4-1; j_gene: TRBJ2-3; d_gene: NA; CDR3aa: CASSQDLTQYF; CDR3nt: TGCGCCAGCAGCCAAGATCTCACGCAGTATTTT
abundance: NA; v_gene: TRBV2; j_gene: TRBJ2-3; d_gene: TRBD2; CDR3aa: CASSVRGGGTDTQYF; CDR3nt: TGTGCCAGCAGCGTGAGGGGCGGGGGGACAGATACGCAGTATTTT
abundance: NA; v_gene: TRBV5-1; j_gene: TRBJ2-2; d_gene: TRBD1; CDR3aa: CASSPTIGTGSTGELFF; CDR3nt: TGCGCCAGCAGCCCCACTATCGGGACAGGTTCCACCGGGGAGCTGTTTTTT
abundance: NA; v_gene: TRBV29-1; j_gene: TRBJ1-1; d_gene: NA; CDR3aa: CSAPFGSPNTEAFF; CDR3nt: TGCAGCGCACCGTTCGGGAGTCCGAACACTGAAGCTTTCTTT
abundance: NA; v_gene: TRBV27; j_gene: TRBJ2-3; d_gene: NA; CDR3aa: CASSTVTSRPSTQYF; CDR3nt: TGTGCCAGCAGTACAGTAACTAGCCGGCCGAGTACGCAGTATTTT
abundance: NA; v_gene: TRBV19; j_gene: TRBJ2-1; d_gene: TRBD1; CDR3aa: CASSIGTGGVLRNEQFF; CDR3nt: TGTGCCAGTAGTATAGGGACAGGGGGGGTATTGAGGAATGAGCAGTTCTTC
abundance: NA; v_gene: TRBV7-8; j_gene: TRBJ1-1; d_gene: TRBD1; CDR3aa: CASSPRQGGNTEAFF; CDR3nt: TGTGCCAGCAGCCCCCGACAGGGGGGGAACACTGAAGCTTTCTTT
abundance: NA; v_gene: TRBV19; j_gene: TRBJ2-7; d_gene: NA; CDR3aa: CASSIEGGASYEQYF; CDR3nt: TGTGCCAGTAGTATAGAAGGGGGGGCTTCCTACGAGCAGTACTTC
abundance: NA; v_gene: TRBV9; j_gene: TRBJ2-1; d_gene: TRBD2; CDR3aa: CASNAIGNSGSPYNEQFF; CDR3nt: TGTGCCAGCAACGCTATCGGAAATAGCGGGAGCCCCTACAATGAGCAGTTCTTC
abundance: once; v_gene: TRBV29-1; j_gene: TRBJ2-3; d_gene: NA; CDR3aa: CSVGGLDTQYF; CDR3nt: TGCAGCGTCGGGGGACTTGATACGCAGTATTTT
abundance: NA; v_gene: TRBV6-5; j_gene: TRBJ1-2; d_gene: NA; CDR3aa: CASSYRGGTLRGYTF; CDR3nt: TGTGCCAGCAGTTACCGGGGGGGCACCCTTAGAGGCTACACCTTC
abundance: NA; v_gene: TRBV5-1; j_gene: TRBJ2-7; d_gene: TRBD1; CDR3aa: CASSPGQAITYEQYF; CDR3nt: TGCGCCAGCAGCCCGGGACAGGCAATCACCTACGAGCAGTACTTC
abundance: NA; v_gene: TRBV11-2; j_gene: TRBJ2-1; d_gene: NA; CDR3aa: CASSPGDEQFF; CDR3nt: TGTGCCAGCAGTCCGGGAGACGAGCAGTTCTTC
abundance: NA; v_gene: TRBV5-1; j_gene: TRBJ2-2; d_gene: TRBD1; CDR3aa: CASSWGRTGPGELFF; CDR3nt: TGCGCCAGCAGCTGGGGGCGGACAGGGCCCGGGGAGCTGTTTTTT
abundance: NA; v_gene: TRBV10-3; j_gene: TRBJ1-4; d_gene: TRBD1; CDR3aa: CASRDRRDEKLFF; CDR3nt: TGTGCCTCGCGGGACAGGAGGGATGAAAAACTGTTTTTT
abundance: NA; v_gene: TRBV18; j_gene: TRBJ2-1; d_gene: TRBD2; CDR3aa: CASSLGLAGDEQFF; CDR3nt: TGTGCCAGCTCACTGGGACTAGCGGGGGATGAGCAGTTCTTC
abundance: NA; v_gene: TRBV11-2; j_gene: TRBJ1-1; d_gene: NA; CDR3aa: CASSLFGEGSTEAFF; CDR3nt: TGTGCCAGCAGCTTATTTGGGGAGGGGAGCACTGAAGCTTTCTTT
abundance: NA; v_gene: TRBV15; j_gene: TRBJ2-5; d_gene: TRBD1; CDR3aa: CATSREGQGPETQYF; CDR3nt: TGTGCCACCAGCAGAGAGGGACAGGGGCCGGAGACCCAGTACTTC
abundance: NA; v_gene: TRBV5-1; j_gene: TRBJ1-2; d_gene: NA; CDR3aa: CASSYRTEKEGYTF; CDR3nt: TGCGCCAGCAGCTACCGGACAGAGAAAGAGGGCTACACCTTC
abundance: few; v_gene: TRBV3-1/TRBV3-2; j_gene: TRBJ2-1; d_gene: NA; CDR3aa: CASSLSSSYNEQFF; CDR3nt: TGTGCCAGCAGCCTTTCTAGCTCCTACAATGAGCAGTTCTTC
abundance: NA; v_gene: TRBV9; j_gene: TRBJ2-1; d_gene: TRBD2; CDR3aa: CASSPRVAGYNEQFF; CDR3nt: TGTGCCAGCAGCCCCCGGGTAGCGGGCTACAATGAGCAGTTCTTC
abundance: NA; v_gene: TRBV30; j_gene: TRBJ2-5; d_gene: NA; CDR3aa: CAWSDGTAGTETQYF; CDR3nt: TGTGCCTGGAGTGACGGAACGGCGGGAACAGAGACCCAGTACTTC
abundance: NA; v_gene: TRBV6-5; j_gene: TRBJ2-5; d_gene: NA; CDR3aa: CASRNTGEEETQYF; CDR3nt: TGTGCCAGCAGAAACACAGGGGAGGAGGAGACCCAGTACTTC
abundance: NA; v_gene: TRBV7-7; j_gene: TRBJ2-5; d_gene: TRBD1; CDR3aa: CASSQYRGQGLTQYF; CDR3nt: TGTGCTAGCAGCCAATACAGGGGACAGGGACTGACCCAGTACTTC
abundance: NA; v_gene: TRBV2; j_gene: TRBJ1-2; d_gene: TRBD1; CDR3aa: CASSEPGGFYGYTF; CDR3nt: TGTGCCAGCAGTGAACCAGGGGGATTCTATGGCTACACCTTC
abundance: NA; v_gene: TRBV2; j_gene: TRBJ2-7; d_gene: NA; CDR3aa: CASSEGLEQYF; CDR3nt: TGTGCCAGCAGTGAGGGACTCGAGCAGTACTTC
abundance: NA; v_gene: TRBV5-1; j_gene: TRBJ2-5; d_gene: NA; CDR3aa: CASSLVGGGGGETQYF; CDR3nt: TGCGCCAGCAGCCTCGTAGGTGGAGGAGGAGGAGAGACCCAGTACTTC
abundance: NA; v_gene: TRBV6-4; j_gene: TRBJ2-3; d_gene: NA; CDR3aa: CASSARGSTDTQYF; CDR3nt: TGTGCCAGCAGTGCAAGGGGTAGCACAGATACGCAGTATTTT
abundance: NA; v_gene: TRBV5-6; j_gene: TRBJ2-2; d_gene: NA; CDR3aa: CASSPGPGPNTGELFF; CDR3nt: TGTGCCAGCAGCCCCGGGCCAGGGCCGAACACCGGGGAGCTGTTTTTT
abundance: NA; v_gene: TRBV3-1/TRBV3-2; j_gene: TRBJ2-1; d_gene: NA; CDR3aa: CASSPLADNEQFF; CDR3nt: TGTGCCAGCAGCCCCCTAGCAGACAATGAGCAGTTCTTC
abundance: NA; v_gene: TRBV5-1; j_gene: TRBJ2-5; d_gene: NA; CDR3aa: CASSFGFNGGLGETQYF; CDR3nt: TGCGCCAGCAGCTTCGGGTTCAACGGGGGGCTCGGGGAGACCCAGTACTTC
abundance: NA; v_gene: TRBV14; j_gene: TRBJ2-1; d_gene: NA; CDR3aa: CASSQDGVRRAQFF; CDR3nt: TGTGCCAGCAGCCAAGATGGTGTCCGGAGGGCGCAGTTCTTC
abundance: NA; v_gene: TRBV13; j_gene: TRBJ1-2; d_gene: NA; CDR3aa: CASSLGTGARGYGYTF; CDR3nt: TGTGCCAGCAGCTTAGGAACCGGGGCCAGGGGCTATGGCTACACCTTC
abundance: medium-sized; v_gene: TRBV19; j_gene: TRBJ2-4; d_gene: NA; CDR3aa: CASSMQGRENIQYF; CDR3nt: TGTGCCAGTAGTATGCAGGGAAGGGAAAACATTCAGTACTTC